This entry features one T cell receptor (beta chain) sequence. The antigen is not known. These data come from a study of vaccination effects on CD4 cells after COVID-19. TCRdb keeps only in-frame clones here, not all; method: immunoSEQ multiplex PCR. The data show tens of thousands of clones, approximately 73% seen once. ViraFEST expansion of antigen-specific CD4+ T cells with viral peptide pools preceded sequencing. When roughly eleven days of culture had elapsed, CD4+ T cells were isolated. Participants were vaccinated with two doses of either the BNT162b2 or mRNA-1273 vaccine. The vaccine recipients had no prior SARS-CoV-2 infection, with negative nucleocapsid antibodies. Half-medium replacement with IL-2 medium occurred on days 3 and 7. The CDR3 consists of 17 residues. V was cut by 0 bases and J by 1 base, with 12 bases left in between. The germline V gene encodes CDR1 LGHNA and CDR2 YSLEER. Study-wide results and limits: Cross-reactivity with common cold coronaviruses was shown by only 1 of 255 vaccine-induced clones in healthy vaccinees. Whether induced by infection or by vaccine, clones showed marked clonal contraction late after vaccination.

J is TRBJ2-2 and V is TRBV4-3, with D possibly being TRBD1 (6 bases). Material: CD4+ T cells from PBMCs cultured with HCoV-229E spike peptides, obtained after COVID-19 vaccination. The receptor was isolated from a human donor who received a COVID-19 vaccine. CDR3 sequence: CASSQEFQGMNTGELFF. CDR3 bases: TGCGCCAGCAGCCAAGAATTCCAGGGGATGAACACCGGGGAGCTGTTTTTT.